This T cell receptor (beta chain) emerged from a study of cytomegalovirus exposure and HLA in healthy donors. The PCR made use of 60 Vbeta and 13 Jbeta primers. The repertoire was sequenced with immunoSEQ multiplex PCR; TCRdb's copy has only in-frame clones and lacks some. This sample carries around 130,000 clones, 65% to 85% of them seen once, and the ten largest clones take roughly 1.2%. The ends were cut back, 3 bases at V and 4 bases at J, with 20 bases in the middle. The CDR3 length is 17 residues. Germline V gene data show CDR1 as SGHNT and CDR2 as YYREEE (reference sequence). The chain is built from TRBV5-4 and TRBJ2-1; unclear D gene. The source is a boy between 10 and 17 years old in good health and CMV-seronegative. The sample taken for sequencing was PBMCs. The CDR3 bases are TGTGCCAGCAGCTCACCGGGTTCCGGATTCCTTTACAATGAGCAGTTCTTC. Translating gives CASSSPGSGFLYNEQFF.